The 31 T cell receptor beta chains given below trace back to one sample, sequenced in a study of T-cell reconstitution after alpha-beta-depleted transplantation in children. This sample's TCRbeta library carried unique molecular identifier barcodes. TCRdb re-derived calls from the PCR reads in MiXCR, one entry per CDR3 protein. The table lists some 200,000 distinct CDR3 sequences, about 6.6% of them singletons, with just over 5.5% in the top ten. The sample here was PBMCs, taken before TCRalphabeta/CD19-depleted stem cell transplant. The source of these receptors is a boy between 2 and 10 years old with acute lymphoblastic leukemia, due to receive a stem cell transplant.

This clonotype came up many times. The rearrangement uses TRBV4-1 and TRBJ2-7, with D unresolved. The CDR3 loop spans 16 amino acids. CDR1 and CDR2 from the germline V gene are MGHRA and YSYEKL. Trimming pared 0 bases from V and 4 bases from J, leaving 16 bases between. The CDR3 coding sequence is TGCGCCAGCAGCCAAGATCTAAGGAGTAGGGTATACGAGCAGTACTTC. The encoded protein is CASSQDLRSRVYEQYF.

This clonotype has a count of ten or more. V and J are TRBV6-1 and TRBJ2-1; 8 bases match TRBD2. The length of the CDR3 is 15 residues. J was trimmed by 8 bases and V by 6 bases; bases with no gene match: 12. Germline lookup yields CDR1 MNHNS and CDR2 SASEGT. The CDR3 DNA reads TGTGCCAGCAGCCGAAGCGGGGGAGGTTTCTATGAGCAGTTCTTC. Amino acid sequence: CASSRSGGGFYEQFF.

This clonotype was seen ten or more times. V and J are TRBV29-1 and TRBJ2-5; D not certain. CDR3 length: 13 amino acids. CDR1 SQVTM and CDR2 ANQGSEA come from the germline V gene. Trimming cost V 4 bases and J 1 base, with 10 bases left between them. This CDR3 reads CSVGPDRQETQYF. Here the CDR3 DNA reads TGCAGCGTTGGGCCGGACCGCCAAGAGACCCAGTACTTC. Combining the CDR3 with reference TRBV29-1 and TRBJ2-5 gives the whole variable domain SAVISQKPSRDICQRGTSLTIQCQVDSQVTMMFWYRQQPGQSLTLIATANQGSEATYESGFVIDKFPISRPNLTFSTLTVSNMSPEDSSIYLCSVGPDRQETQYFGPGTRLLVL.

There are many counts of this clonotype. The CDR3 DNA reads as TGCAGTGCTAGGGTTGGCTCCCTTTGGGAGACCCAGTACTTC. Its translation: CSARVGSLWETQYF. The V gene is TRBV20-1, the J gene TRBJ2-5, with D unresolved. CDR1 and CDR2 from the germline V gene are DFQATT and SNEGSKA (reference sequence). The CDR3 is 14 amino acids. The V gene lost 3 bases and the J gene lost 5 bases, with 16 bases spanning the gap.

This clonotype was counted only a few times. This sequence joins TRBV2 and TRBJ2-7; D gene ambiguous. V lost 1 base, J lost 5 bases, and 12 bases lay in between. The CDR3 has 14 amino acids. The V gene's germline CDR1 is SNHLY and CDR2 FYNNEI. The CDR3 protein is CASSEVGVVHEQYF. In nucleotides, the CDR3 is TGTGCCAGCAGTGAAGTGGGTGTAGTACACGAGCAGTACTTC.

This clonotype turned up a few times. The chain is built from TRBV5-1 and TRBJ1-2; 10 bases align to TRBD1. J was trimmed by 8 bases and V by 0 bases; bases with no gene match: 13. The CDR3 has 17 amino acids. CDR1 and CDR2 from the germline V gene are SGHRS and YFSETQ. The CDR3 bases are TGCGCCAGCAGCTTGGGCCCTGTGACAGGGGGCGCGGGGGGCTACACCTTC. The encoded protein is CASSLGPVTGGAGGYTF.

In this sample, this clonotype turned up many times. The chain combines TRBV12-5 with TRBJ2-1; 9 bases match TRBD2. The CDR3 extends over 18 amino acids. Germline loops: CDR1 LGHNT, CDR2 FRNRAP. V shed 7 bases, J shed 7 bases, and the junction held 20 bases outside the gene matches. This CDR3 reads CASAPELAGLSRGNEQFF. In nucleotides, the CDR3 is TGTGCTAGTGCCCCGGAGCTAGCGGGGTTATCTAGGGGAAATGAGCAGTTCTTC.

This clonotype appeared many times. The V gene is TRBV12-3 or TRBV12-4, the J gene TRBJ2-5; TRBD1 aligns across 10 bases. This CDR3 spans 14 amino acids. J gave up 4 bases and V 9 bases, and 8 bases lay outside the gene matches. In DNA form, the CDR3 reads TGTGCCAGTACGGGACAGGGGAAGCCAGAGACCCAGTACTTC. Translating gives CASTGQGKPETQYF.

The chain is built from TRBV7-2 and TRBJ2-7; weak D call: TRBD2 (6 bases). Germline CDR1 and CDR2: SGHTA and FQGNSA. V gave up 5 bases and J gave up 2 bases, with 19 bases separating them. CDR3 length: 16 amino acids. The CDR3 DNA follows: TGTGCCAGCAGCATCCTTGACGCGGGACCGACCTACGAGCAGTACTTC. It yields the protein CASSILDAGPTYEQYF. Filled out from reference TRBV7-2 and TRBJ2-7, the complete variable domain reads GAGVSQSPSNKVTEKGKDVELRCDPISGHTALYWYRQSLGQGLEFLIYFQGNSAPDKSGLPSDRFSAERTGGSVSTLTIQRTQQEDSAVYLCASSILDAGPTYEQYFGPGTRLTVT.

This clonotype was observed many times. The chain couples TRBV4-3 to TRBJ2-5, with no clear D. CDR1 LGHNA and CDR2 YSLEER come from the germline V gene. There are 11 residues in the CDR3. Trimming took 0 bases from V and 7 from J, leaving 3 bases between them. DNA of the CDR3: TGCGCCAGCAGCCAAGATGGGACCCAGTACTTC. Protein: CASSQDGTQYF.

This clonotype was found many times. This chain links TRBV5-4 with TRBJ2-1; 8 nucleotides align to TRBD2. The CDR3 totals 17 residues. V shed 1 base, J shed 4 bases, and the junction held 10 bases outside the gene matches. Germline CDR1 and CDR2: SGHNT and YYREEE (reference sequence). The CDR3 DNA sequence: TGTGCCAGCAGCTTGCGTTCGGGGGGGGACTATTACAATGAGCAGTTCTTC. Amino acid sequence: CASSLRSGGDYYNEQFF.

A few counts support this clonotype. V usage is TRBV19 and J usage is TRBJ2-2; 9 nucleotides agree with TRBD1. This CDR3 has 13 residues. CDR1 and CDR2 (germline): LNHDA, SQIVND (reference sequence). V gave up 5 bases and J gave up 6 bases; unmatched junction bases: 1. The CDR3 DNA is TGTGCCAGTAGTGGGGACAGGGCCGGGGAGCTGTTTTTT. Its translation is CASSGDRAGELFF.

This clonotype was seen at least ten times. This chain joins TRBV15 and TRBJ2-2, with 10 nucleotides matching TRBD2. The CDR3 is 15 amino acids. The germline V gene encodes CDR1 LNHNV and CDR2 YYDKDF (reference sequence). V lost 2 bases, J lost 6 bases, and 3 bases stayed unmatched. This CDR3 is CATSRSGTSAGELFF. The CDR3 nucleotides read TGTGCCACCAGCAGATCCGGGACTAGCGCCGGGGAGCTGTTTTTT.

The V call is TRBV6-1, the J call TRBJ1-2; 10 nucleotides line up with TRBD1. The CDR3 has 16 amino acids. The V and J ends lost 5 bases and 2 bases, in that order; junction bases with no gene match: 8. Germline CDR1 reads MNHNS; CDR2 reads SASEGT. CDR3 in amino acids: CASSPTGTGVNYGYTF. The CDR3 coding sequence is TGTGCCAGCAGTCCCACCGGGACAGGGGTAAACTATGGCTACACCTTC.

This clonotype occurred many times. The gene calls are TRBV7-9 and TRBJ2-1; D tentatively reads TRBD1 or TRBD2 (5 bases each). CDR3 size: 13 residues. Trimming removed 8 bases from V and 4 bases from J, with 12 bases in between. Germline loops: CDR1 SEHNR, CDR2 FQNEAQ (reference sequence). The chain's CDR3 is CASGGDTYNEQFF. Written as DNA, the CDR3 is TGTGCCAGCGGGGGTGACACATACAATGAGCAGTTCTTC.

This clonotype was counted between two and nine times. The chain couples TRBV27 to TRBJ1-6; possible D gene TRBD1, 5 bases. Germline CDR1 MNHEY, CDR2 SMNVEV (reference sequence). V lost 1 base and J lost 10, with 14 bases in between. This CDR3 is 15 amino acids long. In DNA, the CDR3 is TGTGCCAGCAGTTTATTTCCAGGGTCGGAATCACCCCTCCACTTT. Amino acids: CASSLFPGSESPLHF.

This clonotype was counted between two and nine times. The chain carries TRBV7-9 and TRBJ2-1; D gene ambiguous. The CDR3 length is 15 residues. Per the germline V gene, CDR1 is SEHNR and CDR2 is FQNEAQ (reference sequence). V was clipped by 1 base and J by 7 bases, with 14 bases between them. The CDR3 loop is CASSLEGFSENEQFF. The CDR3 region has the DNA TGTGCCAGCAGCTTAGAGGGTTTTTCAGAGAATGAGCAGTTCTTC.

This clonotype was counted ten times or more. This chain uses TRBV7-6 with TRBJ2-1; D gene uncertain. The CDR3 has 13 amino acids. Between the trimmed V and J ends, which lost 4 bases and 4 bases, there was a span of 8 bases. From germline, CDR1 is SGHVS and CDR2 FNYEAQ. DNA of the CDR3: TGTGCCAGCAGCTCGACTCAGTACAATGAGCAGTTCTTC. This encodes CASSSTQYNEQFF.

This clonotype was found a few times. The V gene is TRBV7-7, the J gene TRBJ2-1, with D perhaps given as TRBD1 or TRBD2 (6 bases each). The CDR3 is 15 amino acids. Trimming stripped 1 base from V and 5 bases from J, with 12 bases between. Germline CDR1 SSHAT, CDR2 FNYEAQ (reference sequence). CDR3 protein: CASSLDGGSDNEQFF. The DNA for the CDR3 is TGTGCCAGCAGCTTAGACGGGGGCTCGGACAATGAGCAGTTCTTC.

The CDR3 DNA reads as TGTGCCACTCCAGCTGGGAAGGGCATCACTGAAGCTTTCTTT. Protein product: CATPAGKGITEAFF. The V gene is TRBV19, the J gene TRBJ1-1, with D unclear. Germline CDR1 and CDR2: LNHDA and SQIVND (reference sequence). V lost 10 bases and J 4 bases, leaving 19 bases between the germline ends. The CDR3 sequence is 14 residues long. Drawing the rest from reference TRBV19 and TRBJ1-1, the complete variable domain is DGGITQSPKYLFRKEGQNVTLSCEQNLNHDAMYWYRQDPGQGLRLIYYSQIVNDFQKGDIAEGYSVSREKKESFPLTVTSAQKNPTAFYLCATPAGKGITEAFFGQGTRLTVV.

This clonotype was found many times. This chain joins TRBV9 and TRBJ2-3; TRBD2 is a possible D gene (6 bases). In germline, CDR1 is SGDLS, CDR2 YYNGEE. The CDR3 has 15 amino acids. Trimming took off 0 bases at V and 2 bases at J, with 10 bases between the two ends. The CDR3 reads CASSVVGGNTDTQYF. The CDR3 DNA reads as TGTGCCAGCAGCGTAGTTGGCGGGAACACAGATACGCAGTATTTT.

This clonotype was detected only a few times. This chain connects TRBV20-1 to TRBJ2-7, with 9 bases matching TRBD1. The V gene's germline CDR1 is DFQATT and CDR2 SNEGSKA (reference sequence). The CDR3 runs to 14 residues. With 3 bases clipped from V and 2 bases from J, the junction kept 5 bases outside the gene matches. The CDR3 region is CSASSGTGPYEQYF. Here the CDR3 DNA reads TGCAGTGCTAGTTCCGGGACAGGGCCCTACGAGCAGTACTTC.

This clonotype has ten or more counts. The chain couples TRBV7-2 to TRBJ1-1; the D gene is possibly TRBD1 (6 bases). This CDR3 spans 16 amino acids. Trimming pared 4 bases from V and 4 bases from J, leaving 19 bases between. Germline assignment: CDR1 SGHTA and CDR2 FQGNSA. The CDR3 nucleotides read TGTGCCAGCAGCTGGATGGGTTGGGGGGCGGGCACTGAAGCTTTCTTT. Amino acids: CASSWMGWGAGTEAFF.

This clonotype was seen only a few times. The rearrangement links TRBV7-2 to TRBJ1-4; possible D gene TRBD1, 5 bases. Germline V gene sequence: CDR1 SGHTA, CDR2 FQGNSA. The V end was cut by 5 bases, the J end by 4 bases, with 11 bases between. The CDR3 covers 14 residues. The CDR3 sequence is CASSPKGVNEKLFF. As DNA, the CDR3 is TGTGCCAGCAGCCCCAAAGGGGTTAATGAAAAACTGTTTTTT. The full variable domain, with the rest looked up from reference TRBV7-2 and TRBJ1-4, is GAGVSQSPSNKVTEKGKDVELRCDPISGHTALYWYRQSLGQGLEFLIYFQGNSAPDKSGLPSDRFSAERTGGSVSTLTIQRTQQEDSAVYLCASSPKGVNEKLFFGSGTQLSVL.

This clonotype was picked up a small number of times. The chain carries TRBV6-5 and TRBJ2-3; 12 bases are a match to TRBD2. Unmatched junction bases numbered 6, after V lost 0 bases and J lost 2 bases. Per germline, CDR1 MNHEY and CDR2 SVGAGI. The CDR3 sequence is 18 residues long. CDR3 in DNA: TGTGCCAGCAGTTACTCGTCGCTAGCGGGAGGGCCCACAGATACGCAGTATTTT. It is translated as CASSYSSLAGGPTDTQYF.

This rearrangement joins TRBV7-8 to TRBJ2-2; D may be TRBD1 or TRBD2 (6 bases each). V lost 1 base to trimming and J lost 3 bases, with 12 bases between them. The length of the CDR3 is 16 residues. Germline V gene lookup returns CDR1 SGHVS and CDR2 FQNEAQ. The DNA for the CDR3 is TGTGCCAGCAGCTTAGTCTCGGGGGCTTACACCGGGGAGCTGTTTTTT. The encoded protein is CASSLVSGAYTGELFF.

The rearrangement links TRBV4-2 to TRBJ2-7; D is perhaps TRBD2 (6 bases). This CDR3 region has 13 residues. The ends were cut back, 4 bases at V and 2 bases at J, with 9 bases in the middle. The germline V gene encodes CDR1 LGHNA and CDR2 YNFKEQ. The CDR3 DNA follows: TGTGCCAGCAGCCCCGGGGGACCCTACGAGCAGTACTTC. Its protein is CASSPGGPYEQYF.

This rearrangement joins TRBV5-1 to TRBJ1-3, with D maybe TRBD1 (6 bases). V was clipped by 4 bases and J by 0 bases, with 14 bases between them. From germline, CDR1 is SGHRS and CDR2 YFSETQ. This CDR3 comprises 16 residues. The CDR3 spells CASSPQTGSSGNTIYF. CDR3 bases: TGCGCCAGCAGCCCCCAGACAGGATCCTCTGGAAACACCATATATTTT.

This clonotype was counted at least ten times. This chain uses TRBV6-6 with TRBJ2-1; D is perhaps TRBD2 (5 bases). V was clipped by 7 bases and J by 10 bases, with 11 bases between them. Germline V gene lookup returns CDR1 MNHNY and CDR2 SVGAGI (reference sequence). The CDR3 has 11 residues. The chain's CDR3 is CASKTGEEQFF. CDR3 DNA: TGTGCCAGCAAAACCGGGGAGGAGCAGTTCTTC.

This clonotype was picked up many times. V usage is TRBV29-1 and J usage is TRBJ1-1, with 10 nucleotides matching TRBD1. Trimming cost V 7 bases and J 9 bases; bases outside gene matches: 17. The CDR3 extends over 15 amino acids. Per the germline V gene, CDR1 is SQVTM and CDR2 is ANQGSEA. The CDR3 reads CSALALPGTGDQAFF. Here the CDR3 DNA reads TGCAGCGCTTTGGCCCTTCCCGGGACAGGGGACCAAGCTTTCTTT.

This clonotype came up many times. The V call is TRBV7-9, the J call TRBJ1-2, with D hard to call. The CDR3 extends over 15 amino acids. Trimming took off 4 bases at V and 1 base at J, with 13 bases between the two ends. CDR1 is SEHNR and CDR2 is FQNEAQ in the germline V gene (reference sequence). This CDR3 is CASSSARSHNYGYTF. In DNA, the CDR3 is TGTGCCAGCAGCTCCGCACGGAGTCATAACTATGGCTACACCTTC.